Below, 5 T cell receptor beta chains from the same sample are listed, as sequenced in a study of T cell changes during pregnancy in multiple sclerosis. Profiling relied on immunoSEQ multiplex PCR, and the TCRdb table lists in-frame clones only, not all of them. Here the sample spans approximately 60,000 clones, around nine tenths being singletons. The specimen was peripheral blood from another person, used as feeder cells. The receptor source for this set is a human donor whose cells served as feeder cells for cultures in a pregnancy study.

Concerning this clone itself: Relative to the germline gene, one junction end is altered; a read error may explain this. The rearrangement links TRBV14 to TRBJ1-2, with a weak D call TRBD1 (6 bases). The CDR3 spans 12 residues. Germline-derived CDR1 and CDR2 are SGHDN and FVKESK. The DNA for the CDR3 is TGTGCCAGCGGGGGCTCTGGCGGGATCAGCGCCTTC. Its translation: CASGGSGGISAF.

The rearrangement uses TRBV28 and TRBJ2-1, with a weak D call TRBD2 (5 bases). Trimming pared 2 bases from V and 0 bases from J, leaving 14 bases between. Germline CDR1 reads MDHEN; CDR2 reads SYDVKM. The CDR3 covers 17 residues. CDR3 DNA: TGTGCCAGCAGTTTAAAGGAGGCTCTGAGCTCCTACAATGAGCAGTTCTTC. Protein product: CASSLKEALSSYNEQFF.

The chain is built from TRBV30 and TRBJ1-5; D perhaps matches TRBD1 (6 bases). Trimming took 0 bases from V and 4 from J, leaving 13 bases between them. The CDR3 totals 15 residues. Germline assignment: CDR1 GTSNPN and CDR2 SVGIG (reference sequence). The CDR3 DNA sequence: TGTGCCTGGAGTGTAAGGGGGGCGCGGAATCAGCCCCAGCATTTT. Translation gives CAWSVRGARNQPQHF. Complete variable domain (other parts from reference TRBV30 and TRBJ1-5): SQTIHQWPATLVQPVGSPLSLECTVEGTSNPNLYWYRQAAGRGLQLLFYSVGIGQISSEVPQNLSASRPQDRQFILSSKKLLLSDSGFYLCAWSVRGARNQPQHFGDGTRLSIL.

V usage is TRBV9 and J usage is TRBJ1-4; TRBD1 is a possible D gene (6 bases). The CDR3 is made up of 16 amino acids. Trimming took 0 bases from V and 8 from J, leaving 17 bases between them. The germline gives CDR1 SGDLS, CDR2 YYNGEE. In nucleotides, the CDR3 is TGTGCCAGCAGCGTAGGTGTGAGGGGGGAGGACGAAAAACTGTTTTTT. Its translation: CASSVGVRGEDEKLFF.

The V gene is TRBV5-4, the J gene TRBJ2-5; D is perhaps TRBD1 (5 bases). The germline CDR1 and CDR2 sequences are SGHNT and YYREEE (reference sequence). V lost 0 bases and J 2 bases, leaving 8 bases between the germline ends. The CDR3 length is 14 residues. For the CDR3, the DNA is TGTGCCAGCAGCTTGGCGACAGCTCAAGAGACCCAGTACTTC. Translated: CASSLATAQETQYF.